This is a list of T cell receptor beta chains from one sample in a study of T cell changes during pregnancy in multiple sclerosis. Clones were read by immunoSEQ multiplex PCR, and TCRdb kept only the in-frame ones, dropping some. The sample carries tens of thousands of clones, 91% recorded once. The specimen comprised CD4+ T cells from peripheral blood mononuclear cells, sampled before pregnancy. Receptors originate from a female donor with multiple sclerosis, enrolled in a pregnancy study. Each CDR3 is given with its conserved first and last residue. A D gene is named only where the DNA matches it firmly. Not all rows give a size; the values are once, few, many and, for expanded clones, a class.

size | D | J | V | DNA | CDR3
once | TRBD1 | TRBJ2-6 | TRBV5-1 | TGCGCCAGCAGCTTTGAACAGGGGGAGTCTTCTGGGGCCAACGTCCTGACTTTC | CASSFEQGESSGANVLTF
few | NA | TRBJ1-2 | TRBV13 | TGTGCCAGCAGCCGGATTGACAGGTTACACTATGGCTACACCTTC | CASSRIDRLHYGYTF
NA | NA | TRBJ1-4 | TRBV16 | TGTGCCAGCTTCCCCACTAGAGGGGAAAAACTGTTTTTT | CASFPTRGEKLFF
NA | NA | TRBJ2-7 | TRBV2 | TGTGCCAGCAGTCTTCGACAGGCCCACGAGCAGTACTTC | CASSLRQAHEQYF
NA | NA | TRBJ2-1 | TRBV30 | TGTGCCTGGGCCGGGACACTCTACAATGAGCAGTTCTTC | CAWAGTLYNEQFF
NA | TRBD1 | TRBJ2-5 | TRBV19 | TGTGCCAGTAGTATAAGGGGGACAGGGGCTGGAGAGACCCAGTACTTC | CASSIRGTGAGETQYF
NA | NA | TRBJ2-1 | TRBV5-4 | TGTGCCAGCAGCTTGGCACGGGAGCAGTTCTTC | CASSLAREQFF
NA | TRBD2 | TRBJ2-1 | TRBV7-3 | TGTGCCAGCAGCTTAACCCGCGCTAGCGGTCTCAATGAGCAGTTCTTC | CASSLTRASGLNEQFF
NA | TRBD1 | TRBJ1-6 | TRBV6-6 | TGTGCCGGGGGACAGGGGAATTCACCCCTCCACTTT | CAGGQGNSPLHF
NA | NA | TRBJ1-1 | TRBV14 | TGTGCCAGCAGCCCAGTGGGGGCCCCGAACACTGAAGCTTTCTTT | CASSPVGAPNTEAFF
NA | NA | TRBJ2-3 | TRBV18 | TGTGCCAGCACCCGGGGTACTAGCACAGATACGCAGTATTTT | CASTRGTSTDTQYF
NA | TRBD1 | TRBJ1-1 | TRBV30 | TGTGCCTGGACGGCGGACAGGGTCACTGAAGCTTTCTTT | CAWTADRVTEAFF
NA | NA | TRBJ1-1 | TRBV9 | TGTGCCAGCAGCCCCAATTTCGGACTGGGGAACACTGAAGCTTTCTTT | CASSPNFGLGNTEAFF
NA | TRBD2 | TRBJ2-3 | TRBV2 | TGTGCCAGCAGACTTAGCGGGGGGGCCTTCTCGGGATATACGCAGTATTTT | CASRLSGGAFSGYTQYF
NA | TRBD1 | TRBJ2-7 | TRBV20-1 | TGCAGTGCTAGACAGGGGGCCGAGCAGTACTTC | CSARQGAEQYF
NA | NA | TRBJ2-3 | TRBV6-4 | TGTGCCAGCAGTGACTCTGGGGGCGGTAGCACAGATACGCAGTATTTT | CASSDSGGGSTDTQYF
NA | NA | TRBJ2-1 | TRBV7-8 | TGTGCCAGCAGCTTAGCGGTTCTGCCAGGACTAAGGTCGAATGAGCAGTTCTTC | CASSLAVLPGLRSNEQFF
NA | TRBD1 | TRBJ1-2 | TRBV11-2 | TGTGCCAGCAGCTTAGATACGGGACAGGGTGGCTACACCTTC | CASSLDTGQGGYTF
NA | NA | TRBJ1-6 | TRBV4-3 | TGCGCCAGCAGCCAAGGCAGCTATAATTCACCCCTCCACTTT | CASSQGSYNSPLHF
NA | TRBD1 | TRBJ2-3 | TRBV7-2 | TGTGCCAGCAGCTCCGACAGGGGAACAGATACGCAGTATTTT | CASSSDRGTDTQYF
NA | TRBD2 | TRBJ2-2 | TRBV11-1 | TGTGCCAGCAGCTTAGAGGTTCGGGCTAGCGGGGTTCCCGGGGAGCTGTTTTTT | CASSLEVRASGVPGELFF
NA | NA | TRBJ1-6 | TRBV14 | TGTGCCAGCAGCCAAGGCATCCGGGTCTCCTATAATTCACCCCTCCACTTT | CASSQGIRVSYNSPLHF
once | NA | TRBJ2-7 | TRBV19 | TGTGCCAGTAGTATAGAGCCAAACAACTACGAGCAGTACTTC | CASSIEPNNYEQYF
NA | TRBD1 | TRBJ2-7 | TRBV19 | TGTGCCAGTAGTATCGAAGGGACAGGACCCTACGAGCAGTACTTC | CASSIEGTGPYEQYF
NA | NA | TRBJ1-6 | TRBV11-2 | TGTGCCAGCAGCCAAATGTTGGTCGGGAGGGAGGACACCCTCCACTTT | CASSQMLVGREDTLHF
NA | NA | TRBJ1-2 | TRBV6-5 | TGTGCCAGCAGTTCCGATCAGGGCATTTATGGCTACACCTTC | CASSSDQGIYGYTF
NA | TRBD1 | TRBJ1-2 | TRBV13 | TGTGCCAGCAGCCCAGGGGGGTATGGCTACACCTTC | CASSPGGYGYTF
NA | TRBD1 | TRBJ1-6 | TRBV5-4 | TGTGCCAGCAGCGCTCCGGGACAGAACCTAAATTCACCCCTCCACTTT | CASSAPGQNLNSPLHF
NA | TRBD2 | TRBJ2-1 | TRBV4-1 | TGCGCCAGCAGCCAGGATCAGACTAGCGGGGTGTACAATGAGCAGTTCTTC | CASSQDQTSGVYNEQFF
NA | NA | TRBJ2-7 | TRBV7-3 | TGTGCCAGCAGCGGGCGCGTCTACGAGCAGTACTTC | CASSGRVYEQYF
NA | TRBD1 | TRBJ1-2 | TRBV18 | TGTGCCAGCTCACCAACTGGACAGGGGGATTTTGGCTACACCTTC | CASSPTGQGDFGYTF
NA | TRBD1 | TRBJ1-1 | TRBV18 | TGTGCCAGCTCACTACTGGGACAGGGGTCGTATGCTGAAGCTTTCTTT | CASSLLGQGSYAEAFF
NA | NA | TRBJ1-4 | TRBV29-1 | TGCAGCGTAGGAGGGAGACGGCTTAATGAAAAACTGTTTTTT | CSVGGRRLNEKLFF
NA | NA | TRBJ2-7 | TRBV6-5 | TGTGCCAGCAGTTCCTACGCTCTGAGCTCCTACGAGCAGTACTTC | CASSSYALSSYEQYF
NA | NA | TRBJ2-4 | TRBV29-1 | TGCAGCGTTGAGGACAATGCTTCAGCCAAAAACATTCAGTACTTC | CSVEDNASAKNIQYF
NA | TRBD2 | TRBJ2-5 | TRBV19 | TGTGCCAGCGCCCCCCCAGCGGGGTTTGAAGAGACCCAGTACTTC | CASAPPAGFEETQYF
NA | NA | TRBJ2-1 | TRBV9 | TGTGCCAGCAGCGTTTCCCGGGGGACGTTTTACAATGAGCAGTTCTTC | CASSVSRGTFYNEQFF
NA | NA | TRBJ2-5 | TRBV30 | TGTGCCTGGAGTGAGGAGCGGCGAGAGACCCAGTACTTC | CAWSEERRETQYF
NA | NA | TRBJ2-1 | TRBV4-2 | TGTGCCAGCAGCCCCGTACACGGGGGTGGTTACAATGAGCAGTTCTTC | CASSPVHGGGYNEQFF
NA | NA | TRBJ2-1 | TRBV11-2 | TGTGCCAGCAGCTCGATACAGCGCCGCGAGGGGCAGTTCTTC | CASSSIQRREGQFF
NA | NA | TRBJ1-5 | TRBV19 | TGTGCCAGTAGTTTTGAACAGGGTCGGAATCAGCCCCAGCATTTT | CASSFEQGRNQPQHF
NA | NA | TRBJ1-1 | TRBV7-2 | TGTGCCAGCAGCTTAGGGGGGGGGTACACTGAAGCTTTCTTT | CASSLGGGYTEAFF
few | NA | TRBJ1-1 | TRBV30 | TGTGCCTGGAGTGGTCGGGGGGGCACTGAAGCTTTCTTT | CAWSGRGGTEAFF
NA | NA | TRBJ1-2 | TRBV19 | TGTGCCAGTAGTATCGAACCGGGGGGCGACCTCTATGGCTACACCTTC | CASSIEPGGDLYGYTF
NA | NA | TRBJ2-2 | TRBV6-5 | TGTGCCAGCAGTTACTCGGTACATTCCACCGGGGAGCTGTTTTTT | CASSYSVHSTGELFF
NA | TRBD1 | TRBJ1-3 | TRBV7-2 | TGTGCCAGCAGCTTAGGTCGGGGGACAGGGCTACTAGGAAACACCATATATTTT | CASSLGRGTGLLGNTIYF
NA | NA | TRBJ2-1 | TRBV5-5 | TGTGCCAGCAGCGGAGGACGGAGTGAGCAGTTCTTC | CASSGGRSEQFF
NA | TRBD1 | TRBJ1-3 | TRBV9 | TGTGCCAGCAGCCCAACAGGGGGCGGTGGAAACACCATATATTTT | CASSPTGGGGNTIYF
NA | NA | TRBJ2-3 | TRBV5-8 | TGTGCCAGCAGCTTGGGACTAGTTGCAGATACGCAGTATTTT | CASSLGLVADTQYF
NA | TRBD1 | TRBJ1-3 | TRBV9 | TGTGCCAGCAGCCCTGCCCAGGGGGGAAAAGGAGGAAACACCATATATTTT | CASSPAQGGKGGNTIYF
NA | TRBD2 | TRBJ2-1 | TRBV7-9 | TGTGCCAGCAGCTCACCCCGGGGGGGAAACAATGAGCAGTTCTTC | CASSSPRGGNNEQFF
NA | NA | TRBJ1-1 | TRBV27 | TGTGCCACCACAAAGAACACTGAAGCTTTCTTT | CATTKNTEAFF